A selection of T cell receptor beta chains follows, all from one sample in a study of cytomegalovirus exposure and HLA in healthy donors. Data came from immunoSEQ multiplex PCR; TCRdb stores just in-frame clones and leaves some out. The data hold 150,000 or so clones, with more than 75% observed a single time. Sequencing was performed on PBMCs. The receptors were sampled from a man aged 25 to 45 in good health and CMV-seropositive. Both conserved end residues are part of each CDR3. The D gene is left open where the match is weak. Some rows have no size entry. The others give once, few or many, or a class for an expanded clone.

j_call cdr3_length clone_size d_call v_call cdr3_nt cdr3_aa
TRBJ1-4 15 - TRBD1 TRBV6-1 TGTGCCAGCAGCCGGGACAGGGTTACTAATGAAAAACTGTTTTTT CASSRDRVTNEKLFF
TRBJ1-5 14 - - TRBV10-3 TGTGCCATCAGTGACGGGCGGGGAAGTCAGCCCCAGCATTTT CAISDGRGSQPQHF
TRBJ2-1 17 - TRBD1 TRBV15 TGTGCCACCAGCCAACCGGGACAGGGAGGCTCCTACAATGAGCAGTTCTTC CATSQPGQGGSYNEQFF
TRBJ2-1 14 - - TRBV5-6 TGTGCCAGCAGCTTACGGTTAGCCTACAATGAGCAGTTCTTC CASSLRLAYNEQFF
TRBJ2-7 13 - - TRBV6-5 TGTGCCAGCGGTGAGGGAGTCTCCTACGAGCAGTACTTC CASGEGVSYEQYF
TRBJ2-5 13 - - TRBV19 TGTGCCAGTAGTATAGATCTAGTGGAGACCCAGTACTTC CASSIDLVETQYF
TRBJ2-1 15 - TRBD1 TRBV7-9 TGTGCCAGCAGCCAGACAGGGTCACCTTACAATGAGCAGTTCTTC CASSQTGSPYNEQFF
TRBJ2-5 13 - TRBD1 TRBV9 TGTGCCAGCAGCACACAGGGGCAAGAGACCCAGTACTTC CASSTQGQETQYF
TRBJ2-2 15 - - TRBV27 TGTGCCAGCACCTTGGAACAGGGATCCACCGGGAAGCTGTTTTTT CASTLEQGSTGKLFF
TRBJ2-7 16 once - TRBV7-9 TGTGCCAGCAGTCCTTACGGGACATCCAGCTCCTACGAGCAGTACTTC CASSPYGTSSSYEQYF
TRBJ2-7 14 - TRBD2 TRBV4-2 TGTGCCAGTCGACTCTCTAGCGGATCCTACGAGCAGTACTTC CASRLSSGSYEQYF
TRBJ1-5 15 - TRBD1 TRBV30 TGTGCCTGGAGTGCCTCCGGGACAGGGTTTCAGCCCCAGCATTTT CAWSASGTGFQPQHF
TRBJ2-7 16 - TRBD1 TRBV9 TGTGCCAGCAGCGTACCTCGGGACAGCCCCTCCTACGAGCAGTACTTC CASSVPRDSPSYEQYF
TRBJ1-4 15 - TRBD1 TRBV11-2 TGTGCCAGCAGCCGGGGGGCAGGGGGCAATGAAAAACTGTTTTTT CASSRGAGGNEKLFF
TRBJ2-7 13 - TRBD1 TRBV28 TGTGCCAGCAGTTTACCTGACAGGGGCGAGCAGTACTTC CASSLPDRGEQYF
TRBJ2-5 18 - TRBD2 TRBV7-8 TGTGCCAGCAGCTATCACGGGAGTAGCGGGATTGGGGGGGAGACCCAGTACTTC CASSYHGSSGIGGETQYF
TRBJ1-2 11 once - TRBV5-8 TGTGCCAGCATCTGGAGGAATGGCTACACCTTC CASIWRNGYTF
TRBJ1-1 16 - TRBD1 TRBV4-1 TGCGCCAGCAGCCAAGGACAGGGGCGGATGAACACTGAAGCTTTCTTT CASSQGQGRMNTEAFF
TRBJ2-5 14 once TRBD1 TRBV19 TGTGCCAGTAGTACGACAGGGGGCGTGGAGACCCAGTACTTC CASSTTGGVETQYF
TRBJ2-5 11 - - TRBV5-4 TGTGCCAGCAGTTTACAAGAGACCCAGTACTTC CASSLQETQYF
TRBJ2-7 14 - - TRBV18 TGTGCCAGCTCACCAACGGAGACCCTCTACGAGCAGTACTTC CASSPTETLYEQYF
TRBJ1-5 14 - - TRBV10-3 TGTGCCATCAGTCCGGGACACGGCAATCAGCCCCAGCATTTT CAISPGHGNQPQHF
TRBJ2-7 17 - TRBD2 TRBV6-1 TGTGCCAGCAGTGAAAGGGGGACTAGCGGGAGTCGGTACGAGCAGTACTTC CASSERGTSGSRYEQYF
TRBJ1-3 16 once - TRBV6-5 TGTGCCAGCAGTTACTCGTCCAGGAGGTCCGGAAACACCATATATTTT CASSYSSRRSGNTIYF
TRBJ1-3 14 - - TRBV30 TGTGCCTGTAGACAAGGGGTCTCTGGAAACACCATATATTTT CACRQGVSGNTIYF
TRBJ2-1 15 - - TRBV2 TGTGCCAGCAGTGATGGGCAGGGGGGATACAATGAGCAGTTCTTC CASSDGQGGYNEQFF
TRBJ1-2 16 - TRBD1 TRBV4-1 TGCGCCAGCAGCCAAGGGGGACAGGGAGTTAACTATGGCTACACCTTC CASSQGGQGVNYGYTF
TRBJ2-7 12 - - TRBV28 TGTGCCAGCAATCAGGGATTCTACGAGCAGTACTTC CASNQGFYEQYF
TRBJ1-1 14 - TRBD1 TRBV27 TGTGCCAGCAGTCTACAGGGGGCCGTCACTGAAGCTTTCTTT CASSLQGAVTEAFF
TRBJ2-3 14 - TRBD2 TRBV7-3 TGTGCCAGCAGCACGGGACTAGAGATAGATACGCAGTATTTT CASSTGLEIDTQYF
TRBJ1-4 14 - TRBD1 TRBV6-1 TGTGCCAGCAGTCTACAGGGGATAGGGGAAAAACTGTTTTTT CASSLQGIGEKLFF
TRBJ2-7 14 - - TRBV19 TGTGCCAGTGGCCCGGGACTGCTCCTCTACGAGCAGTACTTC CASGPGLLLYEQYF
TRBJ2-1 13 - - TRBV18 TGTGCCAGCTCCCCAGGCCTCTACAATGAGCAGTTCTTC CASSPGLYNEQFF
TRBJ2-2 13 few - TRBV2 TGTGCCAGCAGTTTGACAGTCGCCGGGGAGCTGTTTTTT CASSLTVAGELFF
TRBJ1-4 16 - TRBD1 TRBV28 TGTGCCAGCAGATTCGACAGGGGAACCCTGGATGAAAAACTGTTTTTT CASRFDRGTLDEKLFF